This T cell receptor (beta chain) was found in a study of T cells after yellow fever vaccination. Overall study: The authors prepared low-cell-number fractions using SMART-Seq v4 Ultra Low Input.

This clonotype was seen at least ten times. Its antigen is unknown. Study conclusions and caveats: Abundant bulk-population clonotypes could contaminate the FACS-sorted repertoires.

V lost 3 bases to trimming and J lost 2 bases; unmatched junction nucleotides: 7. CDR3 length: 15 amino acids. The germline gives CDR1 DFQATT, CDR2 SNEGSKA (reference sequence). They built TCR cDNA with 5'RACE template switching, a step that put in a universal primer site and UMIs. Via MiXCR, TCRdb re-called the 5' RACE reads, giving one row per CDR3 protein. This sample yields 450,000 to 650,000 distinct CDR3 sequences, of which 21% are seen a single time; about a sixth belongs to the top ten. The clonotype originates from a man aged 18 to 30 who received the YFV17D yellow fever vaccine. The chain uses TRBV20-1 and TRBJ1-3; 7 bases align to TRBD1. The sequenced sample was PBMCs, obtained roughly 20 days after the first yellow fever vaccination. As DNA, the CDR3 is TGCAGTGCTAGGGTTACCACAGGGGCTGGAAACACCATATATTTT. Residues: CSARVTTGAGNTIYF.